This TCR beta chain was retrieved from a study of cytomegalovirus exposure and HLA in healthy donors. Looking at the study overall: Most donors, 80% to 90% of a few hundred genotyped, fell in the Caucasian-associated ancestry cluster. Findings and limits, study-wide: Later genetic work tied a missense DCLRE1C variant to beta-chain V and J trimming. Some public TCRs appeared in many individuals, while most sequences were rare. Several of the most significant clusters appeared linked to common viral pathogens, based on a later analysis.

CDR3 size: 16 residues. Between the trimmed V and J ends, which lost 2 bases and 4 bases, there was a span of 17 bases. The germline gives CDR1 GTSNPN, CDR2 SVGIG (reference sequence). As concerns this clone: Its cognate antigen is unknown.

The PCR used 60 Vbeta and 13 Jbeta primers. Measured with immunoSEQ multiplex PCR; TCRdb has only the in-frame clones, and not every one. The data show 170,000 or so clones, with 70% to 85% seen just once and 4.8% held by the top ten. Sequenced sample: PBMCs. V usage is TRBV30 and J usage is TRBJ2-2, with D unresolved. This TCR was sampled from a man between 18 and 29 years old in good health and CMV-seronegative. The CDR3 DNA sequence: TGTGCCTGGAGTCATTTTATAGTATTCCCCACCGGGGAGCTGTTTTTT. Translation: CAWSHFIVFPTGELFF.